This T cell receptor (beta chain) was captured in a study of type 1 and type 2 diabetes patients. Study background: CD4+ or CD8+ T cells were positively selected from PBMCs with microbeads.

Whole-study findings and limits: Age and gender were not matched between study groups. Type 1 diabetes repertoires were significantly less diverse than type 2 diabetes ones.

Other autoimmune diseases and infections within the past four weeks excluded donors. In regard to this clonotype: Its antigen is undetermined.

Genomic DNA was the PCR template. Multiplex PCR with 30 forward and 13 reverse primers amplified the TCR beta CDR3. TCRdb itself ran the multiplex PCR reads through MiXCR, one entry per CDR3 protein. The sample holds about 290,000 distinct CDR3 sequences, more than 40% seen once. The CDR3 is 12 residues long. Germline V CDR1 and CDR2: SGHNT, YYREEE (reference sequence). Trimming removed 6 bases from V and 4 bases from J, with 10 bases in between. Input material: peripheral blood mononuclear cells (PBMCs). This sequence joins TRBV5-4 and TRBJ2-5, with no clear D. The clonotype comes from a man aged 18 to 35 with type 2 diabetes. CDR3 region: CASKRTSETQYF. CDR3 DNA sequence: TGTGCCAGCAAAAGGACGTCAGAGACCCAGTACTTC. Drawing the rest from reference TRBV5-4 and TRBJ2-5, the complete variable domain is ETGVTQSPTHLIKTRGQQVTLRCSSQSGHNTVSWYQQALGQGPQFIFQYYREEENGRGNFPPRFSGLQFPNYSSELNVNALELDDSALYLCASKRTSETQYFGPGTRLLVL.